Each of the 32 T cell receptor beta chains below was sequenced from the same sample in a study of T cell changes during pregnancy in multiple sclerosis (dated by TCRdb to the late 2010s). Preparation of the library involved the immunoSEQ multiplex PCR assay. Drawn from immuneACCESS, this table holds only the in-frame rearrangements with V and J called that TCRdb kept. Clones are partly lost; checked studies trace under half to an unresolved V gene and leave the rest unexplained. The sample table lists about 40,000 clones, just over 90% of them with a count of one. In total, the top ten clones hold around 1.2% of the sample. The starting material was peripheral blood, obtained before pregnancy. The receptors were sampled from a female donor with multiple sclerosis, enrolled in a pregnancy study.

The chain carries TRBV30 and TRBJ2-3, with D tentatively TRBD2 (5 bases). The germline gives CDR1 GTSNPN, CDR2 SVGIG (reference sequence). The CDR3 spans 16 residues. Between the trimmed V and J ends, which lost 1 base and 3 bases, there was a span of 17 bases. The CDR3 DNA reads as TGTGCCTGGAGTGGCGGTTCCGGGCGGGTTACAGATACGCAGTATTTT. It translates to CAWSGGSGRVTDTQYF.

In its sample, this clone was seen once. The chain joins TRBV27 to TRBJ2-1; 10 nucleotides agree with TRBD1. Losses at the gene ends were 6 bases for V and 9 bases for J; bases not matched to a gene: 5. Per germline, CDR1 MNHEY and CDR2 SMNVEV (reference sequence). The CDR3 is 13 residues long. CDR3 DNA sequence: TGTGCCAGCAGGACTGGGACAGGGGCTGAGCAGTTCTTC. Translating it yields CASRTGTGAEQFF.

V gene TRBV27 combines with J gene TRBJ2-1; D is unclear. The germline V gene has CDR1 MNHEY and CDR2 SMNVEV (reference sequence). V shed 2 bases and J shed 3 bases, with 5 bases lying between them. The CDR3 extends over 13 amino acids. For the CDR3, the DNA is TGTGCCAGCAGTTTAGGCAGCTACAATGAGCAGTTCTTC. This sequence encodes CASSLGSYNEQFF.

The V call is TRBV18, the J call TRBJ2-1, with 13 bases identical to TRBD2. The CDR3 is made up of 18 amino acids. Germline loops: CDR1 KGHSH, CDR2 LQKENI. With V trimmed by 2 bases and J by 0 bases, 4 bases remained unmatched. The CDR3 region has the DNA TGTGCCAGCTCACCAGGGACTAGCGGGGCGAGCTCCTACAATGAGCAGTTCTTC. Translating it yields CASSPGTSGASSYNEQFF.

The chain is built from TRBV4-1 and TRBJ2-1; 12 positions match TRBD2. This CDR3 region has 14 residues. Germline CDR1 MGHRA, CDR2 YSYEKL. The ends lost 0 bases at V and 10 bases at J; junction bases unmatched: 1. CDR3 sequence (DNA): TGCGCCAGCAGCCAAGAAGGGACTAGCGGGGAGCAGTTCTTC. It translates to CASSQEGTSGEQFF.

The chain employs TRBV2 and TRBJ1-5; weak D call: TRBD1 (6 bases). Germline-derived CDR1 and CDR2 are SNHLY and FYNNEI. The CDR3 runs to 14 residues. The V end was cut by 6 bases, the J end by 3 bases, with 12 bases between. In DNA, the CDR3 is TGTGCCAGCAGGGAGAACAGGGACAATCAGCCCCAGCATTTT. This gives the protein CASRENRDNQPQHF.

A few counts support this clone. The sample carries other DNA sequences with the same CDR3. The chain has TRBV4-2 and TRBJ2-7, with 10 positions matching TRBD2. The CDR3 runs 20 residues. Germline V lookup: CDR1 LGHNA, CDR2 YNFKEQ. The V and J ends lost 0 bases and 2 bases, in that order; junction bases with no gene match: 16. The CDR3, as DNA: TGTGCCAGCAGCCAAGATATCCCTCCCGAGGGACTAGCGCCAGCCTACGAGCAGTACTTC. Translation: CASSQDIPPEGLAPAYEQYF.

The CDR3 reads CASSAGSRGSGANVLTF. The CDR3 DNA follows: TGTGCCAGCAGCGCGGGATCCCGAGGCTCTGGGGCCAACGTCCTGACTTTC. The V call is TRBV5-4, the J call TRBJ2-6, with a possible D match to TRBD2 (6 bases). The CDR3 is made up of 17 amino acids. V lost 4 bases, J lost 0 bases, and 14 bases lay in between. Germline lookup yields CDR1 SGHNT and CDR2 YYREEE (reference sequence).

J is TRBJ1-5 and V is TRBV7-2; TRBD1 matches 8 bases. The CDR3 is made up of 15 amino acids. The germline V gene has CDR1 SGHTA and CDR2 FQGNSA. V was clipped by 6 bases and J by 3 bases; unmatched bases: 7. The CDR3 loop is CASSLVGQVNQPQHF. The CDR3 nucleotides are TGTGCCAGCAGTCTAGTGGGACAGGTCAATCAGCCCCAGCATTTT.

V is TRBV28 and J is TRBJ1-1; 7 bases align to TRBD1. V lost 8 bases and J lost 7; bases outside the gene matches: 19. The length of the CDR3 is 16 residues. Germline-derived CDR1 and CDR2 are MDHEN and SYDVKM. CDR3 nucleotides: TGTGCCAGCGTCCCTTCTCAGTACAGGGGCCACTATGAAGCTTTCTTT. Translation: CASVPSQYRGHYEAFF.

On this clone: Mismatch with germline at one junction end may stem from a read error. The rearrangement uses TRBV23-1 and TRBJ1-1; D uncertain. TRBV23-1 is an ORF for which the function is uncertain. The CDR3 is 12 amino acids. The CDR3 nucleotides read TGCGCCAGCAGTCAATTACTCACTGGAGCTTTCTTT. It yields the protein CASSQLLTGAFF.

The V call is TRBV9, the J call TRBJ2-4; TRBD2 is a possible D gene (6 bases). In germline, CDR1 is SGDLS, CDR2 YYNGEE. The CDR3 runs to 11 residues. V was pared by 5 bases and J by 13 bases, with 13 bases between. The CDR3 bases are TGTGCCAGCAGTTTGGAGGGGCGCCAGTACTTC. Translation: CASSLEGRQYF.

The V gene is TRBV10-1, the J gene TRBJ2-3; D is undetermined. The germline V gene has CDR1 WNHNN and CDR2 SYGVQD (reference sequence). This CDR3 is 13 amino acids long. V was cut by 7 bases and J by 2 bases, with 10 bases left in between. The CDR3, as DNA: TGCGCCAGCAAATCTACCGACACAGATACGCAGTATTTT. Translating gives CASKSTDTDTQYF.

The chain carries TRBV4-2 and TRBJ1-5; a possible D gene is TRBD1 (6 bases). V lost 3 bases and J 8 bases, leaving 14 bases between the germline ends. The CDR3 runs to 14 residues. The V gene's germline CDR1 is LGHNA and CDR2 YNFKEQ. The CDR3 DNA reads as TGTGCCAGCAGCCAGTCCCAGGGGAATAAGCCCCAGCATTTT. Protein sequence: CASSQSQGNKPQHF.

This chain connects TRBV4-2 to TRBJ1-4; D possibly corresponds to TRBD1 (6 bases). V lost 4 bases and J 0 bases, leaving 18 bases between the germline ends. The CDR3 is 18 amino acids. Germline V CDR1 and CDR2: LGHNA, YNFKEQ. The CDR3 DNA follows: TGTGCCAGCAGCCCCGAGGGGCAGGGGCGGGCAACTAATGAAAAACTGTTTTTT. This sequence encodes CASSPEGQGRATNEKLFF.

CDR3 bases: TGTGCCAGCAGCTATTTGACTAGCGGGAACCCCTACAATGAGCAGTTCTTC. As protein: CASSYLTSGNPYNEQFF. The V and J genes are TRBV7-8 and TRBJ2-1; 11 bases align to TRBD2. In germline, CDR1 is SGHVS, CDR2 FQNEAQ. This CDR3 spans 17 amino acids. V shed 4 bases, J shed 2 bases, and the junction held 7 bases outside the gene matches.

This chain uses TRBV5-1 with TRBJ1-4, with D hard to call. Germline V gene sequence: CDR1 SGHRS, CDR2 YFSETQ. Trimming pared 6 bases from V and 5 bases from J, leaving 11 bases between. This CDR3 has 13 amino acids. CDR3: CASTSGRNEKLFF. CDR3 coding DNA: TGCGCCAGCACCTCGGGAAGAAATGAAAAACTGTTTTTT.

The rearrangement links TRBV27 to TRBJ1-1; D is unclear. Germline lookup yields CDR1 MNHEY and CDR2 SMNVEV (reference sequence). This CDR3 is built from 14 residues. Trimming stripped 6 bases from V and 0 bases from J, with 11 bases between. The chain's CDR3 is CASSLGDLNTEAFF. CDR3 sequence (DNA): TGTGCCAGCAGCCTCGGGGATCTGAACACTGAAGCTTTCTTT.

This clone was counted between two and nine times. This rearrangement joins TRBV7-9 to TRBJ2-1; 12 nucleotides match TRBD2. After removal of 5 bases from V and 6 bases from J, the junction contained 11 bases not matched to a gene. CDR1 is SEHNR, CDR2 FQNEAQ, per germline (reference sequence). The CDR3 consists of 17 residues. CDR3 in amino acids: CASSPRLAGAPRNEQFF. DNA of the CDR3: TGTGCCAGCAGCCCCAGACTAGCGGGAGCTCCCCGCAATGAGCAGTTCTTC.

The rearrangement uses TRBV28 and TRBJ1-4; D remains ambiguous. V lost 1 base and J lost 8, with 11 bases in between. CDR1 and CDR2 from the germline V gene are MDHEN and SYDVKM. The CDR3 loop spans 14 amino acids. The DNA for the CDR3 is TGTGCCAGCAGTTTATCAACAGCCACCGAAAAACTGTTTTTT. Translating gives CASSLSTATEKLFF. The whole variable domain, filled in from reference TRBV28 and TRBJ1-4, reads DVKVTQSSRYLVKRTGEKVFLECVQDMDHENMFWYRQDPGLGLRLIYFSYDVKMKEKGDIPEGYSVSREKKERFSLILESASTNQTSMYLCASSLSTATEKLFFGSGTQLSVL.

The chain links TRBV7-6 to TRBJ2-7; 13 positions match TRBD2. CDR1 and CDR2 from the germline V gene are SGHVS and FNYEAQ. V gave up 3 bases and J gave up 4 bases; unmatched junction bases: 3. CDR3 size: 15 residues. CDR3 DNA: TGTGCCAGCAGCTTGGGGACTAGCGGGACATACGAGCAGTACTTC. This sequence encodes CASSLGTSGTYEQYF.

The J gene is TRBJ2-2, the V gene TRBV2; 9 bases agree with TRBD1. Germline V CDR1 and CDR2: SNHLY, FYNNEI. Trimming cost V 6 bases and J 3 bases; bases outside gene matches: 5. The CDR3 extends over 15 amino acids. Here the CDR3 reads CASREGQGYTGELFF. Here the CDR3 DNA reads TGTGCCAGCAGGGAGGGACAGGGTTACACCGGGGAGCTGTTTTTT.

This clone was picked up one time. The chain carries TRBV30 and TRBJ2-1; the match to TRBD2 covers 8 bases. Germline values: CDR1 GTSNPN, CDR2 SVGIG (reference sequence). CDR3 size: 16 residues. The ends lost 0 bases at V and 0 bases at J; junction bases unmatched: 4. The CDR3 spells CAWSVTSGSSYNEQFF. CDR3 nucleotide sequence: TGTGCCTGGAGTGTCACTAGCGGTAGCTCCTACAATGAGCAGTTCTTC.

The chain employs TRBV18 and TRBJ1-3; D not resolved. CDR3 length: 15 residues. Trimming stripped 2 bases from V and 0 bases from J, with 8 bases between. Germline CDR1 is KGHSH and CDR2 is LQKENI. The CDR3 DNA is TGTGCCAGCTCACCAGTACAGTTCTCTGGAAACACCATATATTTT. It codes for CASSPVQFSGNTIYF.

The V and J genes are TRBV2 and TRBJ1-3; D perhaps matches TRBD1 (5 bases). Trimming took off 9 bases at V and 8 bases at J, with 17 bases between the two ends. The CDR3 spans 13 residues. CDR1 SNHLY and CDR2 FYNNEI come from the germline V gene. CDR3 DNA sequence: TGTGCCAGTATCCCGGGGGTCGGGGACACCATATATTTT. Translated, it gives CASIPGVGDTIYF.

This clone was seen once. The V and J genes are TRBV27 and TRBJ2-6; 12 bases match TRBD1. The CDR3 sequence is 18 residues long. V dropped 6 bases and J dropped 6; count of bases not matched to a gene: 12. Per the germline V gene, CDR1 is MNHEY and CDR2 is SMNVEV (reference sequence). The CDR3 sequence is CASRSGTGGAPKANVLTF. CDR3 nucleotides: TGTGCCAGCAGGTCCGGGACAGGGGGCGCCCCTAAGGCCAACGTCCTGACTTTC.

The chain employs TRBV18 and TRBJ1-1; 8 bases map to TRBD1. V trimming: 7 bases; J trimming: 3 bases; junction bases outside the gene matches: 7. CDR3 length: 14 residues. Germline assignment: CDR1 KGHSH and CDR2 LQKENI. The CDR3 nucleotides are TGTGCCAGCTTCAGGGGGCTCAGCGACACTGAAGCTTTCTTT. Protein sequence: CASFRGLSDTEAFF.

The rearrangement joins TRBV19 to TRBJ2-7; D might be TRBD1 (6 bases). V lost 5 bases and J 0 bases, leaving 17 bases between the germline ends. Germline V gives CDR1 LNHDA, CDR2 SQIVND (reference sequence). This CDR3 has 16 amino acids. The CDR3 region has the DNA TGTGCCAGTAGTTCATCCACAGGGTCCTTCTCCTACGAGCAGTACTTC. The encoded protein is CASSSSTGSFSYEQYF.

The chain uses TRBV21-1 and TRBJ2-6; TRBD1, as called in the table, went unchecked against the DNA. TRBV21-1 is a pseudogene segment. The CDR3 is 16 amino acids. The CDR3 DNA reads TGTGCCAGCAGCCTCCAGGGGGCGGGAGGGGCCAACGTCCTGACTTTC. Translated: CASSLQGAGGANVLTF.

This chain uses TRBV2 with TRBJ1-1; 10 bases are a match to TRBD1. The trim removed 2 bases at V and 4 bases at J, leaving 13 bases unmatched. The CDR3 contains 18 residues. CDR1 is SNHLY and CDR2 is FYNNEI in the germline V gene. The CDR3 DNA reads TGTGCCAGCAGTGAACTTGTAAGGACAGGGGGTTTTGGCACTGAAGCTTTCTTT. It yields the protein CASSELVRTGGFGTEAFF.

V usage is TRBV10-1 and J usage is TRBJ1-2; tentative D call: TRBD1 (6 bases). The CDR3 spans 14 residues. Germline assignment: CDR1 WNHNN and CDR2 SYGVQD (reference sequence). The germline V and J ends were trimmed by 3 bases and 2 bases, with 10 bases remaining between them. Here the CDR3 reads CASSESQGNYGYTF. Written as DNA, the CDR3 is TGCGCCAGCAGTGAATCACAGGGAAACTATGGCTACACCTTC.

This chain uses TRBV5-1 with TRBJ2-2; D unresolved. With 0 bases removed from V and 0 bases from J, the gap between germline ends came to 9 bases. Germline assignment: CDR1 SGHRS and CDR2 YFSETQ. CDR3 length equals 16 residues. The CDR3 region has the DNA TGCGCCAGCAGCTTGGCCGGCAGCGCGAACACCGGGGAGCTGTTTTTT. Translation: CASSLAGSANTGELFF.